This T cell receptor (beta chain) is from a study of cytomegalovirus exposure and HLA in healthy donors. General observations from the study: According to the study, 160 or so TCR beta chains were cytomegalovirus-associated. Confirmation in vitro established that three CMV-associated chains were specific for CMV antigens.

V was clipped by 7 bases and J by 4 bases, with 17 bases between them. CDR3 length equals 15 residues. Germline values: CDR1 MNHNY, CDR2 SVGAGI (reference sequence). As concerns this clone: Its antigen is not known.

The PCR made use of 60 Vbeta and 13 Jbeta primers. The repertoire was sequenced with immunoSEQ multiplex PCR; TCRdb's copy has only in-frame clones and lacks some. The repertoire holds fewer than 95,000 clones, with approximately 69% as singletons. The source is a woman between 45 and 60 years old in good health and CMV-seropositive. The V and J genes are TRBV6-6 and TRBJ1-5, with D possibly TRBD1 on 5 matching bases. Sequenced sample: PBMCs. CDR3 sequence reads: CASTPGGGENQPQHF. The CDR3 coding sequence is TGTGCCAGCACCCCGGGGGGTGGGGAAAATCAGCCCCAGCATTTT.